This TCR beta chain was observed in a study of human T cells and chemical hapten exposure. Study in general: 2% DPC applied to a 2 cm by 2 cm arm area sensitized donors. Each patient's scalp received weekly diphenylcyclopropenone throughout the approximately 24-week study.

The time point was: pre-sensitization, week 0. Described treatment: therapeutic diphenylcyclopropenone sensitization with weekly scalp DPC. Unseparated into fractions, whole blood served as the source from which total RNA was extracted. A single record per CDR3 protein comes from TCRdb applying MiXCR to the RACE reads. Of 35,000 to 45,000 distinct CDR3 sequences in the sample, 10% to 15% are singletons; the top ten hold approximately 1.8%. The TCR comes from a woman in her thirties or forties with alopecia areata. Some clones in this sample may be carry-over from other donors' samples. Sequenced material: whole blood, taken in connection with sensitization to the hapten diphenylcyclopropenone (DPC).

In nucleotides, the CDR3 is TGCAGTGCTAGATCACACCTGGGGCTGTATGGCTACACCTTC. Its protein product is CSARSHLGLYGYTF. This rearrangement joins TRBV20-1 to TRBJ1-2; TRBD1 is a possible D gene (5 bases). Germline CDR1 DFQATT, CDR2 SNEGSKA (reference sequence). This CDR3 spans 14 amino acids. V lost 2 bases, J lost 5 bases, and 15 bases lay in between.